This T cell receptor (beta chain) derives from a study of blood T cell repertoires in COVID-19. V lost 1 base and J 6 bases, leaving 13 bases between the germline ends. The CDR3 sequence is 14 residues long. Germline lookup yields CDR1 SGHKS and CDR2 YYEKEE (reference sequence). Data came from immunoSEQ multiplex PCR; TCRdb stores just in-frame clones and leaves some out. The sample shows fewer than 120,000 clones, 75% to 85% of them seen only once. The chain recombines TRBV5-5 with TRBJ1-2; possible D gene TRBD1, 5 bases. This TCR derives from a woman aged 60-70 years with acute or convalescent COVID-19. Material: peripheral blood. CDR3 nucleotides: TGTGCCAGCAGCTTGACATTCTGGGGCGATGGCTACACCTTC. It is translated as CASSLTFWGDGYTF.